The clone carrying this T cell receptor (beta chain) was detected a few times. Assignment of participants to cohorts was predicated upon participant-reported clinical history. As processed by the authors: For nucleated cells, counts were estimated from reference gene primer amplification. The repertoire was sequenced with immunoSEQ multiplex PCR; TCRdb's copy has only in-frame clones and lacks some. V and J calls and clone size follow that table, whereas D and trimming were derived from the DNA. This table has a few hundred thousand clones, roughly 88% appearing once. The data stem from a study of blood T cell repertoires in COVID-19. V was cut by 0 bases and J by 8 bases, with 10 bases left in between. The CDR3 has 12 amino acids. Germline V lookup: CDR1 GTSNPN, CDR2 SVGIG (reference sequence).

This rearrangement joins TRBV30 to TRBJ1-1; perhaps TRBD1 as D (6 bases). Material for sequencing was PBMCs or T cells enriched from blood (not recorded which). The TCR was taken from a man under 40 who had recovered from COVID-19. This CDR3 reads CAWSVQGVEAFF. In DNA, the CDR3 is TGTGCCTGGAGTGTACAGGGTGTGGAAGCTTTCTTT.